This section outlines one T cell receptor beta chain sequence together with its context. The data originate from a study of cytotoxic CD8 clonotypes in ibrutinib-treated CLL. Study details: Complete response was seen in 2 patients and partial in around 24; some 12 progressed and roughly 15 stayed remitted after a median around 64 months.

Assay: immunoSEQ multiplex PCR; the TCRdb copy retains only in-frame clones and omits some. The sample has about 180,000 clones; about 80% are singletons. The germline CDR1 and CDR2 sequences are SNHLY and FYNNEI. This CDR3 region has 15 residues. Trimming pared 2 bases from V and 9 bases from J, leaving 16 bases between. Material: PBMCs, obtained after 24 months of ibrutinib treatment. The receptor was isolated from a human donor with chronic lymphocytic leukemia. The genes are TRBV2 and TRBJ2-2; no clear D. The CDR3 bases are TGTGCCAGCAGTGAATGGTGGGGTTCTGTGAGGGAGCTGTTTTTT. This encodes CASSEWWGSVRELFF.